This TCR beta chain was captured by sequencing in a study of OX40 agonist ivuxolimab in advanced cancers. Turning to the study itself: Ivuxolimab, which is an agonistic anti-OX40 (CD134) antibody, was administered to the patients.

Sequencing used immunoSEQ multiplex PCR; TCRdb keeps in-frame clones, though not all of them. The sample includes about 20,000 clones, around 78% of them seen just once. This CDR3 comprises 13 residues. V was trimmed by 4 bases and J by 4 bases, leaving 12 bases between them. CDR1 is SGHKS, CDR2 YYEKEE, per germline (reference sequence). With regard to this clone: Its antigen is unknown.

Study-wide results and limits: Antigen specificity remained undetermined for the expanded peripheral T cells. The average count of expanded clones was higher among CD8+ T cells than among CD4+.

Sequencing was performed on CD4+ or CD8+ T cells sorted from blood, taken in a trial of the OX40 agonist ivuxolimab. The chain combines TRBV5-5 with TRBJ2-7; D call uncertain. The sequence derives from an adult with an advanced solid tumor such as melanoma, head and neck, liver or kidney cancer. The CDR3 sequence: CASSPGPPYEQYF. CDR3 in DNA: TGTGCCAGCAGCCCCGGACCCCCGTACGAGCAGTACTTC. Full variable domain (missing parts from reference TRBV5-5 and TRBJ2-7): DAGVTQSPTHLIKTRGQQVTLRCSPISGHKSVSWYQQVLGQGPQFIFQYYEKEERGRGNFPDRFSARQFPNYSSELNVNALLLGDSALYLCASSPGPPYEQYFGPGTRLTVT.